A selection of T cell receptor beta chains follows, all from one sample in a study of Graves' ophthalmopathy and Graves' hyperthyroidism. In TCRdb, the multiplex PCR reads were re-called with MiXCR into one record per CDR3 protein. The table lists 200,000 to 300,000 distinct CDR3 sequences, roughly 50% of them singletons. The specimen was peripheral blood. The receptors shown here come from an adult man with Graves' ophthalmopathy. CDR3s include the opening cysteine and the closing phenylalanine or tryptophan. Each record gives: clone size, D gene, J gene, V gene, CDR3 protein. D genes are given only for firm matches. Size tells how often a clone was seen (once, few, many) or the class of an expanded clone, and some rows leave it out.

. | . | TRBJ1-5 | TRBV6-5 | CASRQRKRPQHF
. | . | TRBJ1-5 | TRBV28 | CASSLGQSSRPQHF
. | TRBD2 | TRBJ2-7 | TRBV27 | CASSLRGTSGGAYEQYF
. | . | TRBJ1-1 | TRBV20-1 | CSARAPELVAFF
many | . | TRBJ1-1 | TRBV29-1 | CSVEQGSEAFF
. | . | TRBJ1-1 | TRBV10-1 | CASSESTGGGEAFF
. | . | TRBJ2-6 | TRBV11-2 | CASSSGLGRESSGANVLTF
few | TRBD2 | TRBJ2-5 | TRBV7-2 | CASSPPGLVRQETQYF
. | TRBD2 | TRBJ2-7 | TRBV5-8 | CASSFTSAKNYEQYF
. | . | TRBJ1-1 | TRBV12-5 | CASGPESEAFF
. | . | TRBJ2-1 | TRBV15 | CATSVSVYNEQFF
few | TRBD1 | TRBJ2-7 | TRBV7-7 | CASSLEGQVESYEQYF
many | TRBD1 | TRBJ1-2 | TRBV20-1 | CSARGDRAGGYGYTF
. | TRBD1 | TRBJ1-5 | TRBV5-5 | CASSPDVGTGGGSNQPQHF
. | . | TRBJ1-6 | TRBV12-3/TRBV12-4 | CASRLSNSNSPLHF
few | . | TRBJ2-5 | TRBV11-2 | CASSPGRGPQETQYF
few | . | TRBJ2-7 | TRBV20-1 | CSAHADSGYEQYF
few | TRBD1 | TRBJ1-2 | TRBV12-3/TRBV12-4 | CASRGQGAEGYTF
. | . | TRBJ1-2 | TRBV29-1 | CSVEVWREDQSGGYTF
once | TRBD2 | TRBJ2-7 | TRBV4-3 | CASSQPTRRGRGYEQYF
. | TRBD1 | TRBJ1-5 | TRBV4-1 | CASSQEQGAVYQPQHF
few | . | TRBJ1-6 | TRBV4-1 | CASSQVLGINSPLHF
few | . | TRBJ2-7 | TRBV7-8 | CASSLDGISYEQYF
once | . | TRBJ1-4 | TRBV5-4 | CASSLGTKTNEKLFF
. | . | TRBJ2-2 | TRBV24-1 | CATSVGSGELFF
. | . | TRBJ1-5 | TRBV6-4 | CASSRIQGQPQHF
. | . | TRBJ1-1 | TRBV4-1 | CASRLVQDTEAFF
. | TRBD2 | TRBJ2-5 | TRBV5-8 | CASSFAGGPTVTQYF
few | . | TRBJ2-7 | TRBV2 | CASSVLIGDPTYEQYF
. | . | TRBJ1-4 | TRBV12-3/TRBV12-4 | CASSDGSGEKLFF
. | TRBD1 | TRBJ2-7 | TRBV18 | CASSPGQGAIEQYF
. | TRBD1 | TRBJ2-3 | TRBV7-2 | CASSPGGAMADTQYF